The 17 T cell receptor beta chains below were found in one sample sequenced in a study of T cells after yellow fever vaccination (dated by TCRdb to between 2018 and 2020). Library generation was performed with 5' RACE. Sequencing used an Illumina HiSeq 2500. In-frame beta chains were kept once TCRdb had trimmed the public reads at Q25 with fastp and called clones with MiXCR. Records with the same CDR3 protein are collapsed into one entry carrying the most frequent genes and DNA. Here the sample has around 180,000 distinct CDR3 sequences; roughly 6.2% occur a single time. The top ten hold about 2.8% of the sample. The label giving this sample's treatment or condition can be read as: live attenuated yellow fever vaccine strain. The sequencing used CD4+ T cells sorted from PBMCs, collected on the day of the first yellow fever vaccination. All receptors derive from a man younger than 35 who received the YFV17D yellow fever vaccine.

This clonotype was counted ten times or more. CDR3 nucleotide sequence: TGTGCCAGCAGTTTAAGCGGGCTTGGCGGAGCCTTCTATGGCTACACCTTC. It yields the protein CASSLSGLGGAFYGYTF. The chain is built from TRBV28 and TRBJ1-2; D gene ambiguous. CDR3 length: 17 residues. In germline, CDR1 is MDHEN, CDR2 SYDVKM. Trimming removed 2 bases from V and 4 bases from J, with 20 bases in between.

Many counts were recorded for this clonotype. This chain uses TRBV29-1 with TRBJ2-1; 11 bases line up with TRBD2. V gave up 7 bases and J gave up 9 bases; unmatched junction bases: 8. This CDR3 has 13 residues. Germline V gives CDR1 SQVTM, CDR2 ANQGSEA. The CDR3 reads CSGLAGSRGEQFF. DNA of the CDR3: TGCAGCGGACTAGCGGGGTCTCGAGGTGAGCAGTTCTTC.

Comment on this clonotype: A much larger clone is a single base away; this may be a read error. This chain connects TRBV28 to TRBJ2-5; possibly TRBD2 for D (6 bases). Germline CDR1 is MDHEN and CDR2 is SYDVKM. Trimming removed 6 bases at V and 10 bases at J, with 24 bases between. The CDR3 loop spans 15 amino acids. CDR3 protein: CASRDPGLKRGNQYF. The CDR3 DNA follows: TGTGCCAGCAGGGACCCGGGACTCAAAAGAGGGAACCAGTACTTC.

This clonotype was counted at least ten times. This chain links TRBV7-6 with TRBJ2-1, with TRBD2 matching 8 bases. Germline CDR1 and CDR2: SGHVS and FNYEAQ. The CDR3 consists of 16 residues. J gave up 1 base and V 7 bases, and 9 bases lay outside the gene matches. This CDR3 is CASKRTGGPSYNEQFF. The CDR3 region has the DNA TGTGCCAGCAAGAGAACGGGGGGGCCGTCCTACAATGAGCAGTTCTTC. The complete variable domain, with remaining parts taken from reference TRBV7-6 and TRBJ2-1, reads GAGVSQSPRYKVTKRGQDVALRCDPISGHVSLYWYRQALGQGPEFLTYFNYEAQQDKSGLPNDRFSAERPEGSISTLTIQRTEQRDSAMYRCASKRTGGPSYNEQFFGPGTRLTVL.

This clonotype was detected ten times or more. The rearrangement uses TRBV11-2 and TRBJ1-1; no reliable D call. From germline, CDR1 is SGHAT and CDR2 FQNNGV. CDR3 length equals 13 residues. The V end lost 0 bases, the J end lost 11 bases, and 13 bases lay between the germline ends. The CDR3 loop is CASSLEISVGAFF. CDR3 sequence (DNA): TGTGCCAGCAGCTTAGAAATCTCCGTGGGCGCTTTCTTT. The full variable domain, rest sourced from reference TRBV11-2 and TRBJ1-1, is EAGVAQSPRYKIIEKRQSVAFWCNPISGHATLYWYQQILGQGPKLLIQFQNNGVVDDSQLPKDRFSAERLKGVDSTLKIQPAKLEDSAVYLCASSLEISVGAFFGQGTRLTVV.

The chain has TRBV7-3 and TRBJ2-1, with D possibly being TRBD1 (5 bases). The CDR3 has 15 residues. CDR1 and CDR2 (germline): SGHTA, FQGTGA. The V end lost 0 bases, the J end lost 4 bases, and 10 bases lay between the germline ends. Here the CDR3 reads CASSLTAGLYNEQFF. CDR3 nucleotides: TGTGCCAGCAGCTTAACGGCAGGGTTATACAATGAGCAGTTCTTC.

This clonotype was seen at least ten times. This sequence joins TRBV4-2 and TRBJ1-2, with TRBD1 as a possible D gene (6 bases). CDR3 size: 14 residues. The V gene lost 0 bases and the J gene lost 4 bases, with 9 bases spanning the gap. In germline, CDR1 is LGHNA, CDR2 YNFKEQ. The CDR3 bases are TGTGCCAGCAGCCAAGAGGGGGGCGGCTATGGCTACACCTTC. It encodes CASSQEGGGYGYTF.

In the case of this clonotype: This clone may be a read error of a much larger clone one base away. This chain connects TRBV20-1 to TRBJ2-5, with D possibly being TRBD1 (5 bases). V dropped 6 bases and J dropped 5 bases, with 19 bases sitting between them. The CDR3 consists of 14 residues. Per the germline V gene, CDR1 is DFQATT and CDR2 is SNEGSKA (reference sequence). In nucleotides, the CDR3 is TGCAGTGCCCGATTCGTGGCCCGACAGGAGACCCAGTACTTC. Protein: CSARFVARQETQYF.

Many counts were recorded for this clonotype. The chain links TRBV7-3 to TRBJ2-7; 13 bases align to TRBD2. The germline gives CDR1 SGHTA, CDR2 FQGTGA. CDR3 length equals 14 residues. V shed 5 bases and J 6 bases; nucleotides not matched to a gene: 4. CDR3 protein: CASSRTSGGGEQYF. The CDR3 DNA is TGTGCCAGCAGCCGGACTAGCGGGGGTGGCGAGCAGTACTTC.

This clonotype was seen at least ten times. J is TRBJ2-1 and V is TRBV7-6; TRBD2 matches at 12 bases. CDR3 length equals 17 residues. Germline V gene sequence: CDR1 SGHVS, CDR2 FNYEAQ. V trimming: 5 bases; J trimming: 6 bases; junction bases outside the gene matches: 11. As DNA, the CDR3 is TGTGCCAGCAGCCCTAGCGGGGGGGCCATCAGCAGCAATGAGCAGTTCTTC. As protein: CASSPSGGAISSNEQFF.

This clonotype showed up many times. The chain employs TRBV6-1 and TRBJ2-1; D gene unclear. The germline V and J ends were trimmed by 7 bases and 0 bases, with 13 bases remaining between them. In germline, CDR1 is MNHNS, CDR2 SASEGT. The CDR3 spans 15 residues. Here the CDR3 DNA reads TGTGCCAGCAACAAAGGAGAGAGCTCCTACAATGAGCAGTTCTTC. Its protein product is CASNKGESSYNEQFF.

This clonotype was detected a few times. V is TRBV6-5 and J is TRBJ2-2; 9 positions match TRBD2. CDR3 length equals 16 residues. Germline values: CDR1 MNHEY, CDR2 SVGAGI. After removal of 6 bases from V and 1 base from J, the junction contained 6 bases not matched to a gene. CDR3 coding DNA: TGTGCCAGCAGGGCACTAGCGGGTTTGAACACCGGGGAGCTGTTTTTT. This translates into CASRALAGLNTGELFF.

CDR3 amino acids: CASSQTSGGPNTGELFF. The DNA for the CDR3 is TGTGCCAGCAGCCAAACCAGCGGGGGGCCGAACACCGGGGAGCTGTTTTTT. This chain uses TRBV3-1 with TRBJ2-2, with 9 bases fitting TRBD2. Germline V gene sequence: CDR1 LGHDT, CDR2 YNNKEL (reference sequence). This CDR3 spans 17 amino acids. The ends lost 2 bases at V and 0 bases at J; junction bases unmatched: 4.

This clonotype was seen a few times. This chain links TRBV12-3 or TRBV12-4 with TRBJ2-3, with 13 nucleotides matching TRBD2. The J segment lost 6 bases and the V segment lost 5 bases, leaving 5 bases of the junction unmatched. This CDR3 contains 15 residues. In DNA, the CDR3 is TGTGCCAGCAGTGGACTAGCGGGGGCTGGGGATACGCAGTATTTT. This sequence encodes CASSGLAGAGDTQYF.

This clonotype showed up many times. V is TRBV5-6 and J is TRBJ2-7; D is unresolved. The CDR3 sequence is 14 residues long. V gave up 1 base and J gave up 4 bases, with 12 bases separating them. CDR1 and CDR2 from the germline V gene are SGHDT and YYEEEE. The CDR3 spells CASSLSRKMYEQYF. The DNA for the CDR3 is TGTGCCAGCAGCTTGTCAAGGAAAATGTACGAGCAGTACTTC.

This clonotype was seen a single time. The chain recombines TRBV5-4 with TRBJ2-1, with 11 bases aligning to TRBD2. CDR3 length: 15 amino acids. The germline gives CDR1 SGHNT, CDR2 YYREEE (reference sequence). With V trimmed by 5 bases and J by 7 bases, 8 bases remained unmatched. The CDR3, as DNA: TGTGCCAGCAGGTTAGCGGGGGGGCGGCGAAATGAGCAGTTCTTC. It translates to CASRLAGGRRNEQFF.

This clonotype has a count of ten or more. The rearrangement joins TRBV6-2 or TRBV6-3 to TRBJ1-6; D possibly corresponds to TRBD1 (6 bases). This CDR3 is 14 amino acids long. Between the trimmed V and J ends, which lost 2 bases and 13 bases, there was a span of 15 bases. Germline V CDR1 and CDR2: MNHEY, SVGEGT. CDR3 amino acids: CASSYPRPGDPLHF. The CDR3 coding sequence is TGTGCCAGCAGTTACCCTCGGCCAGGGGATCCCCTCCACTTT.